This T cell receptor (beta chain) is from a study of Ad26.COV2.S vaccination and SARS-CoV-2 variants. In the study overall: The donor was enrolled in the Ad26.COV2.S arm of the COV1001 trial. General observations from the study: Spike-specific TCR breadth ran higher among vaccine recipients than placebo recipients. Reportedly, spike-specific CD8+ and CD4+ T cell responses achieved substantial breadth once vaccination had taken place. TCR breadth and depth estimates may have understated total T cell responses.

The assay was immunoSEQ multiplex PCR, and TCRdb's table has in-frame clones only and misses some. This table has a few hundred thousand clones, 83% appearing once. This clone was found once. The antigen is not known. Described treatment: roughly 20 received Ad26.COV2.S at low or high dose, single or two shots; roughly five received placebo; per-sample allocation not given. Material that was analyzed had been drawn on day 63 after the first vaccine or placebo injection. This sequence was found in a person between 18 and 65 years old who received the Ad26.COV2.S COVID-19 vaccine or a placebo. Sequenced material: peripheral blood, taken in a trial of Ad26.COV2.S vaccine versus placebo.

In nucleotides, the CDR3 is TGTGCCAGCAGCCTCCGGGACAGCAACCTAAACATTCAGTACTTC. Protein product: CASSLRDSNLNIQYF. The genes are TRBV5-6 and TRBJ2-4, with 7 bases lining up with TRBD1. CDR1 and CDR2 (germline): SGHDT, YYEEEE. This CDR3 has 15 amino acids. Unmatched junction bases numbered 10, after V lost 4 bases and J lost 6 bases.